This TCR beta chain was documented in a study of cytomegalovirus exposure and HLA in healthy donors. The study ran its PCR with 60 Vbeta and 13 Jbeta primers. Clones were read by immunoSEQ multiplex PCR, and TCRdb kept only the in-frame ones, dropping some. Found here are some 130,000 clones, more than 60% of them singletons; the top ten hold less than 2%. The V end was cut by 8 bases, the J end by 3 bases, with 13 bases between. CDR1 MDHEN and CDR2 SYDVKM come from the germline V gene. CDR3 length equals 14 residues. Sequenced input: PBMCs. The TCR originated in a woman aged 40-49 years in good health and CMV-seronegative. The V call is TRBV28, the J call TRBJ2-2, with D possibly being TRBD1 (7 bases). CDR3 amino acids: CASLRGAYTGELFF. The CDR3 bases are TGTGCCAGCCTCAGGGGGGCGTACACCGGGGAGCTGTTTTTT.